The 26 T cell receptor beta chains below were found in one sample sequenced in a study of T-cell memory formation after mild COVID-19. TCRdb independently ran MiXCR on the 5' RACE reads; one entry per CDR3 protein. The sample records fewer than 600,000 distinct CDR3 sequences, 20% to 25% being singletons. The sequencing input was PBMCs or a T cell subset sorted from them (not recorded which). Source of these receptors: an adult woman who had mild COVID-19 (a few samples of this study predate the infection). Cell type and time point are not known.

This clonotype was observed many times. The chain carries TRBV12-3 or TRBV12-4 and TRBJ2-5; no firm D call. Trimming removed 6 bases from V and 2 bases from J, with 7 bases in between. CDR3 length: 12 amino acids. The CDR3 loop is CASRKSQETQYF. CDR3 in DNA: TGTGCCAGCAGAAAATCACAAGAGACCCAGTACTTC.

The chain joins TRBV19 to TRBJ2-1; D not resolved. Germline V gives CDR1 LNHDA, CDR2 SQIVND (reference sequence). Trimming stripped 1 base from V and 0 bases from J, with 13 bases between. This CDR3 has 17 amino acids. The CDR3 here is CASSIGATGFSYNEQFF. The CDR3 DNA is TGTGCCAGTAGTATAGGGGCTACCGGTTTCTCCTACAATGAGCAGTTCTTC. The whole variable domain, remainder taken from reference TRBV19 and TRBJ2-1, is DGGITQSPKYLFRKEGQNVTLSCEQNLNHDAMYWYRQDPGQGLRLIYYSQIVNDFQKGDIAEGYSVSREKKESFPLTVTSAQKNPTAFYLCASSIGATGFSYNEQFFGPGTRLTVL.

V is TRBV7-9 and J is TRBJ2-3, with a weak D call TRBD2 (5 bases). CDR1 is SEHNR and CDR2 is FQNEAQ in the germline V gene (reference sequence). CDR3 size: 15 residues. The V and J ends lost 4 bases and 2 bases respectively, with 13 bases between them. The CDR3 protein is CASSSPSSATDTQYF. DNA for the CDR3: TGTGCCAGCAGCTCTCCCAGTAGCGCCACAGATACGCAGTATTTT.

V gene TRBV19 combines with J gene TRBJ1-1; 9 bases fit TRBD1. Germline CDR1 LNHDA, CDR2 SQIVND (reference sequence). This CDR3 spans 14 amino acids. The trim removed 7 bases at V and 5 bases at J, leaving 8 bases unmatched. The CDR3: CASNQQGASTEAFF. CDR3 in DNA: TGTGCCAGTAACCAACAGGGGGCATCGACTGAAGCTTTCTTT.

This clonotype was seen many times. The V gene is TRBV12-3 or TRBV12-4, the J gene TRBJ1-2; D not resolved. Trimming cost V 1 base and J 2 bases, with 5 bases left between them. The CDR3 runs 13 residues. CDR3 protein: CASSLVANYGYTF. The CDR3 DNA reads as TGTGCCAGCAGTTTAGTGGCAAACTATGGCTACACCTTC.

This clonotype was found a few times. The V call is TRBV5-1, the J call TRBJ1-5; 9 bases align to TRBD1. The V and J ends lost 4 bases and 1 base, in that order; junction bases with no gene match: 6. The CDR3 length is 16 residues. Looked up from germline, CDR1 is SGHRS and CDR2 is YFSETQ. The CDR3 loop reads CASSPSGTGSNQPQHF. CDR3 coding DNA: TGCGCCAGCAGCCCCTCGGGGACAGGGAGCAATCAGCCCCAGCATTTT.

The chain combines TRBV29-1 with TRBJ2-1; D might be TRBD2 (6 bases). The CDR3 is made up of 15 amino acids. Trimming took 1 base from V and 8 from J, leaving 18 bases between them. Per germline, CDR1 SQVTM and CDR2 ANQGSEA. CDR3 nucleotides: TGCAGCGTTGAAGGGGCGGGATCCCTTTTCGATGAGCAGTTCTTC. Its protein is CSVEGAGSLFDEQFF.

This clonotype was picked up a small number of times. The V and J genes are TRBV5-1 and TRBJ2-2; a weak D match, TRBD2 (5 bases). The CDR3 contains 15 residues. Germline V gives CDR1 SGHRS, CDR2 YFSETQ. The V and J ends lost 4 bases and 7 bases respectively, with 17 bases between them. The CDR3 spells CASSHRTRKDGELFF. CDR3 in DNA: TGCGCCAGCAGCCACCGGACTCGAAAGGACGGGGAGCTGTTTTTT.

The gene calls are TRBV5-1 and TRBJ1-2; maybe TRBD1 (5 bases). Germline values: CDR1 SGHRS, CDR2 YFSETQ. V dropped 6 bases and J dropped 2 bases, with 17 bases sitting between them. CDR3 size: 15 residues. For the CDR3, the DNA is TGCGCCAGCACCCCTGGGTCGGGACGGAACTATGGCTACACCTTC. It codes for CASTPGSGRNYGYTF. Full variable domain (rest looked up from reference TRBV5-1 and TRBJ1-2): KAGVTQTPRYLIKTRGQQVTLSCSPISGHRSVSWYQQTPGQGLQFLFEYFSETQRNKGNFPGRFSGRQFSNSRSEMNVSTLELGDSALYLCASTPGSGRNYGYTFGSGTRLTVV.

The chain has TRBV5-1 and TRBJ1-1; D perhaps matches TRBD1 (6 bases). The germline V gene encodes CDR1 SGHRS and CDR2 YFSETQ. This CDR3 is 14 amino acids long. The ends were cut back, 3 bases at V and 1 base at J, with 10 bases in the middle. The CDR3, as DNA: TGCGCCAGCAGCTACAGGGACCCGAACACTGAAGCTTTCTTT. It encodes CASSYRDPNTEAFF.

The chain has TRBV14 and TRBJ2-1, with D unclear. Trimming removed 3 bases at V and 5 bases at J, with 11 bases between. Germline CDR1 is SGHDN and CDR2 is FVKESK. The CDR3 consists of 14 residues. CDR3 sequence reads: CASSQTGSDNEQFF. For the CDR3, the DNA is TGTGCCAGCAGCCAGACGGGCAGCGACAATGAGCAGTTCTTC.

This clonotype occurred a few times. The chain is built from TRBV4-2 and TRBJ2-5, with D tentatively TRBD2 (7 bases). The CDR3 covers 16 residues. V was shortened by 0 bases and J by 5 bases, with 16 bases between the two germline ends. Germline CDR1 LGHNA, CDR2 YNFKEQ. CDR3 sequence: CASSQEFRGAGETQYF. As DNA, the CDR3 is TGTGCCAGCAGCCAAGAGTTCCGGGGGGCCGGGGAGACCCAGTACTTC.

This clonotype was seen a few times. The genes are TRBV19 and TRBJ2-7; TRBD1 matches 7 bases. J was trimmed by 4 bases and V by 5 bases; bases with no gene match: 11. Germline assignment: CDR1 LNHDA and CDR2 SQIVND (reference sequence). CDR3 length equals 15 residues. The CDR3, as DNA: TGTGCCAGTAGTGTCGCAGAGACAGGGCATTACGAGCAGTACTTC. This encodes CASSVAETGHYEQYF.

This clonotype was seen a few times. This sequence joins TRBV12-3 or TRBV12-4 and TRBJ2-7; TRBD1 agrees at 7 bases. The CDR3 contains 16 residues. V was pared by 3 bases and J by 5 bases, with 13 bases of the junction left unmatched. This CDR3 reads CASSFTGGRGMHEQYF. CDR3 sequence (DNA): TGTGCCAGCAGTTTCACTGGGGGCAGGGGGATGCACGAGCAGTACTTC.

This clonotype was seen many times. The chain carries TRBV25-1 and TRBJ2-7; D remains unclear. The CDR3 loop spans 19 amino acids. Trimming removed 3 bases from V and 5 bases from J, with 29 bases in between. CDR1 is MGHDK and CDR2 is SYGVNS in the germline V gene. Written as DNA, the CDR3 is TGTGCCAGCAGTGACGGTAGGGTCAGTAGAGACCCACCGCTTCACGAGCAGTACTTC. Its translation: CASSDGRVSRDPPLHEQYF.

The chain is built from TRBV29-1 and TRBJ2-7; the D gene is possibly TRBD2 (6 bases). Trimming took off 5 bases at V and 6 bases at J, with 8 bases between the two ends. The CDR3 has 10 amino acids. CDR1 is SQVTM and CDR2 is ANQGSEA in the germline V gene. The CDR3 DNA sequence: TGCAGCGTTCTCGGGGGCGAGCAGTACTTC. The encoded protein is CSVLGGEQYF.

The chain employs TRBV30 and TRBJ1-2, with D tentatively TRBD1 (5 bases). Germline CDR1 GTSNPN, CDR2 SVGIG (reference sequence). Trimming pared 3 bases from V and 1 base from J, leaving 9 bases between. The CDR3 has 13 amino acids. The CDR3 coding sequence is TGTGCCTGGAGAGGGACGGGTAACTATGGCTACACCTTC. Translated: CAWRGTGNYGYTF.

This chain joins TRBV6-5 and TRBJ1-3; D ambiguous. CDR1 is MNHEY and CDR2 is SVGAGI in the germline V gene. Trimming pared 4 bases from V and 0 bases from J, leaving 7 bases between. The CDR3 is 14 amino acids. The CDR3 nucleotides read TGTGCCAGCAGTTCCGGGAACTCTGGAAACACCATATATTTT. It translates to CASSSGNSGNTIYF.

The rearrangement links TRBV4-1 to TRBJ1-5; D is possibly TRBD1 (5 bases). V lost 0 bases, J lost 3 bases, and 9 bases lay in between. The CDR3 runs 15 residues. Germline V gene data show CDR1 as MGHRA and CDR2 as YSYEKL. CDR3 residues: CASSQDQQVNQPQHF. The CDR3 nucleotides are TGCGCCAGCAGCCAAGATCAACAGGTCAATCAGCCCCAGCATTTT.

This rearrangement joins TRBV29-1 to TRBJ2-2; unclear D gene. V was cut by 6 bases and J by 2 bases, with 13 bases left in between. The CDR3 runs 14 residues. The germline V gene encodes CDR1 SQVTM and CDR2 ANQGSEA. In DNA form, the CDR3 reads TGCAGCGTCCGAGCAGGCAGAAACACCGGGGAGCTGTTTTTT. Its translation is CSVRAGRNTGELFF.

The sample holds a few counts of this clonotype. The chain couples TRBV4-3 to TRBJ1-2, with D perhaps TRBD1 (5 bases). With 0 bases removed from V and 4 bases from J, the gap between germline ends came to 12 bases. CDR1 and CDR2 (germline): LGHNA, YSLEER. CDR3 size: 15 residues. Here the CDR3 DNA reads TGCGCCAGCAGCCAAGATCGGAGGGGTTCCTATGGCTACACCTTC. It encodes CASSQDRRGSYGYTF.

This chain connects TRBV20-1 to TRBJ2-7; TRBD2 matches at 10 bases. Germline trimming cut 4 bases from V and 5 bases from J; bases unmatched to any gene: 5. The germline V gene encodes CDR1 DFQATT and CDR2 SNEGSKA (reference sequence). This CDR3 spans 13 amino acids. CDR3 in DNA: TGCAGTGCTACGCTAGCGGGAGCCAACGAGCAGTACTTC. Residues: CSATLAGANEQYF.

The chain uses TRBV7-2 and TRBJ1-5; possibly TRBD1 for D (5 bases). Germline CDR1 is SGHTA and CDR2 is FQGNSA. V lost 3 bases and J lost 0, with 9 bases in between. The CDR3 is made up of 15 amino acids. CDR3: CASSFRENSNQPQHF. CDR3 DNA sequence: TGTGCCAGCAGCTTCAGGGAGAATAGCAATCAGCCCCAGCATTTT.

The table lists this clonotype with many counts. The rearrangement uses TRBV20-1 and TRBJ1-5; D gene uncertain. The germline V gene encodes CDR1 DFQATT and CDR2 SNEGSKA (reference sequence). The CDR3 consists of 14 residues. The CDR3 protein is CSVGAGTVNQPQHF. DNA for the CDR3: TGCAGCGTAGGCGCGGGAACTGTAAATCAGCCCCAGCATTTT.

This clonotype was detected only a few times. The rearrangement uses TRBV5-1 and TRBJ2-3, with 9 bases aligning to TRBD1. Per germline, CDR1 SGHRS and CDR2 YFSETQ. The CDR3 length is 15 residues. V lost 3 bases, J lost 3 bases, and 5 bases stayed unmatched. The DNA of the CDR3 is TGCGCCAGCAGCTCTACAGGGGGCTGGACAGATACGCAGTATTTT. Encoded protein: CASSSTGGWTDTQYF.

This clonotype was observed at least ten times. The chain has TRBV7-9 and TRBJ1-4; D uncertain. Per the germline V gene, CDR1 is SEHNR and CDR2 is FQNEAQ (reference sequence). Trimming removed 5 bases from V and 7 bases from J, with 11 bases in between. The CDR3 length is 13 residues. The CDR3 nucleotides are TGTGCCAGCAGCCCTCGGGAATTTGAAAAACTGTTTTTT. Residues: CASSPREFEKLFF.